The rows below give T cell receptor beta chains drawn from one sample of a study of T cell changes during pregnancy in multiple sclerosis. Clones were read by immunoSEQ multiplex PCR, and TCRdb kept only the in-frame ones, dropping some. The repertoire includes about 50,000 clones, around nine tenths of them detected once, and 0.55% to 0.65% sits in the top ten. Sample: CD4+ T cells from peripheral blood mononuclear cells, taken after pregnancy. Receptors originate from a female donor in good health, enrolled as a control in a pregnancy study. The CDR3 runs from the conserved cysteine through the conserved F or W. The D gene is left open where the match is weak. A row's size may be missing; if present it is once, few, many or a size class.

cdr3_nt cdr3_aa j_call clone_size v_call d_call
TGTGCCAGCAGTTACTCCAGTGGTCAGCCCCAGCATTTT CASSYSSGQPQHF TRBJ1-5 NA TRBV6-5 NA
TGTGCCTGGAGAATCCCGGGTCAGCCCCAGCATTTT CAWRIPGQPQHF TRBJ1-5 NA TRBV30 NA
TGTGCCAGCAGCTTTGCTAGATTCATTCCGGTCGACACAGATACGCAGTATTTT CASSFARFIPVDTDTQYF TRBJ2-3 NA TRBV7-8 NA
TGTGCCAGCAGCTTGGGAGTCGGAGGGGGCGGGACTGAAGCTTTCTTT CASSLGVGGGGTEAFF TRBJ1-1 NA TRBV5-5 TRBD1
TGCGCCAGCAGCCTTGCTAGCGGGGGGAATACAGATACGCAGTATTTT CASSLASGGNTDTQYF TRBJ2-3 NA TRBV5-1 TRBD2
TGTGCCAGCAGCTCGGGACAGGGGGCACGGGAGCAGTTCTTC CASSSGQGAREQFF TRBJ2-1 NA TRBV5-5 TRBD1
TGTGCCGCCTCCGGGACAGTCAGCTATGGCTACACCTTC CAASGTVSYGYTF TRBJ1-2 once TRBV10-3 TRBD1
TGTGCCAGCTCAAAGCCGGACAGAGCTGAAGCTTTCTTT CASSKPDRAEAFF TRBJ1-1 NA TRBV18 NA
TGTGCCAGCAGCTTGTCAGGGGTAAATGAGCAGTTCTTC CASSLSGVNEQFF TRBJ2-1 NA TRBV5-4 NA
TGCGCCAGCAGCCGCCGACAGGGGGAGGATACGCAGTATTTT CASSRRQGEDTQYF TRBJ2-3 NA TRBV4-1 TRBD1
TGTGCCAGCAGTGACGTAGCGTACAATGAGCAGTTCTTC CASSDVAYNEQFF TRBJ2-1 NA TRBV2 NA
TGTGCCAGCATTGTGACAGGGGGTTTGGGCGAGCAGTTCTTC CASIVTGGLGEQFF TRBJ2-1 NA TRBV2 TRBD1
TGTGCCAGCAGCTTCGGGACAGTAAACACCGGGGAGCTGTTTTTT CASSFGTVNTGELFF TRBJ2-2 NA TRBV7-6 TRBD1
TGTGCCAGTAGTCCGGGGGACAGCATGTATGGCTACACCTTC CASSPGDSMYGYTF TRBJ1-2 NA TRBV19 TRBD1
TGTGCCTGGAGTGTACTTCAGGGGGAGGGCTACACCTTC CAWSVLQGEGYTF TRBJ1-2 NA TRBV30 TRBD1
TGCGCCAGCAGCCAAGACATCGGGCAGGGCCCGGAAGCTTTCTTT CASSQDIGQGPEAFF TRBJ1-1 NA TRBV5-1 NA
TGTGCCAGCAGTTTACCGACAGGGGGCAATGAAAAACTGTTTTTT CASSLPTGGNEKLFF TRBJ1-4 NA TRBV27 TRBD1
TGTGCCACCAGCAGATCCCCACAGAGAAAAAACGAAAAACTGTTTTTT CATSRSPQRKNEKLFF TRBJ1-4 NA TRBV15 NA
TGTGCCAGCAGCGCTAGGACAGGGAACTACAATGAGCAGTTCTTC CASSARTGNYNEQFF TRBJ2-1 NA TRBV2 TRBD1
TGCGCCAGCAGCGTCGAGGGTCACGAGCAGTACTTC CASSVEGHEQYF TRBJ2-7 NA TRBV5-1 NA
TGTGCCAGCAGCTTGGGCTGGGGACAGGGGGGTTCTAACTATGGCTACACCTTC CASSLGWGQGGSNYGYTF TRBJ1-2 NA TRBV5-6 TRBD1
TGTGCCAGCAGCTTATGGGACAGGTCGTACGAGCAGTACTTC CASSLWDRSYEQYF TRBJ2-7 NA TRBV11-2 TRBD1
TGTGCCATCAGAGGATCCGGGGATAATTCACCCCTCCACTTT CAIRGSGDNSPLHF TRBJ1-6 NA TRBV10-3 NA
TGTGCCAGCAGAATAAATAACGAGCAGTACTTC CASRINNEQYF TRBJ2-7 NA TRBV6-1 NA
TGTGCCAGCAGTGGATTAGGGGCAGGGGTTGGTGAAAAACTGTTTTTT CASSGLGAGVGEKLFF TRBJ1-4 NA TRBV25-1 NA
TGTGCCATCAGTGAGTCGGGCGGGGGGCGAGGTGACACTGAAGCTTTCTTT CAISESGGGRGDTEAFF TRBJ1-1 NA TRBV10-3 NA
TGTGCCAGCAGCTTGGGGTACAGGGCCACTGAAGCTTTCTTT CASSLGYRATEAFF TRBJ1-1 NA TRBV5-8 NA
TGCGCCAGCAGCCCAGGGACTAGCCGAGAGACCCAGTACTTC CASSPGTSRETQYF TRBJ2-5 once TRBV5-1 TRBD2
TGTGCCAGCAGCTTAACAGGGGTCACTGAAGCTTTCTTT CASSLTGVTEAFF TRBJ1-1 NA TRBV7-3 NA
TGCGCCAGCAGCCAAGTGGGGGGACAGTTCAATCAGCCCCAGCATTTT CASSQVGGQFNQPQHF TRBJ1-5 NA TRBV4-1 TRBD1
TGTGCCAGTAGTACCTACACAGGGGGGAGCAATCAGCCCCAGCATTTT CASSTYTGGSNQPQHF TRBJ1-5 NA TRBV19 TRBD1
TGTGCCAGCAGCGGAGCAGAGGTGTCAGAGACCCAGTACTTC CASSGAEVSETQYF TRBJ2-5 NA TRBV7-8 NA
TGTGCCTGGAGTGTGAGTCAAGGGGCGCGAGAGACCCAGTACTTC CAWSVSQGARETQYF TRBJ2-5 NA TRBV30 NA
TGTGCCAGCAGCTTAACCCAGGGCACTGAAGCTTTCTTT CASSLTQGTEAFF TRBJ1-1 once TRBV5-4 NA
TGTGCCAGCAGCCAAGGAAACAGGGAATCGTACTATGGCTACACCTTC CASSQGNRESYYGYTF TRBJ1-2 NA TRBV14 NA
TGTGCCAGTACTCGCGGGGGGCATGGCGGGGAGCTGTTTTTT CASTRGGHGGELFF TRBJ2-2 NA TRBV19 TRBD2
TGTGCCAGCAGTTCATTGGGACAGGGGTACGAGCAGTACTTC CASSSLGQGYEQYF TRBJ2-7 NA TRBV6-5 TRBD1
TGTGCCAGTAGTATAGGGGGTAGCGCCCTCTCCTACAATGAGCAGTTCTTC CASSIGGSALSYNEQFF TRBJ2-1 NA TRBV19 NA
TGTGCCAGTAGTACATTACAGGGCTACAATGAAAAACTGTTTTTT CASSTLQGYNEKLFF TRBJ1-4 NA TRBV19 NA
TGTGCCAGCAAACTTCCCGGGACTAGCGGGAGCAGCACAGATACGCAGTATTTT CASKLPGTSGSSTDTQYF TRBJ2-3 NA TRBV28 TRBD2
TGTGCCAGTTATAGCGGGGGGGCAGGAGCAGATACGCAGTATTTT CASYSGGAGADTQYF TRBJ2-3 NA TRBV6-1 TRBD2
TGTGCCAGCAGCCAAGATGGGGTCGGGGGTGATAATGAGCAGTTCTTC CASSQDGVGGDNEQFF TRBJ2-1 NA TRBV4-2 NA
TGTGCCAGCAGAAACGGAGGGCGGACTGGAAACACCATATATTTT CASRNGGRTGNTIYF TRBJ1-3 NA TRBV6-6 NA
TGTGCCAGCTCACCTGGCGGGGGGGCCACAGATACGCAGTATTTT CASSPGGGATDTQYF TRBJ2-3 once TRBV18 TRBD2
TGTGCCAGCAGCTTGTACAGGTCAAACACTGAAGCTTTCTTT CASSLYRSNTEAFF TRBJ1-1 NA TRBV11-2 NA
TGCGCCAGCATCGGCAGGGGGCTTCTTGGCTACACCTTC CASIGRGLLGYTF TRBJ1-2 NA TRBV10-1 TRBD1
TGTGCCAGCAGTGCGGGGGTAGAGACCCAGTACTTC CASSAGVETQYF TRBJ2-5 NA TRBV2 NA